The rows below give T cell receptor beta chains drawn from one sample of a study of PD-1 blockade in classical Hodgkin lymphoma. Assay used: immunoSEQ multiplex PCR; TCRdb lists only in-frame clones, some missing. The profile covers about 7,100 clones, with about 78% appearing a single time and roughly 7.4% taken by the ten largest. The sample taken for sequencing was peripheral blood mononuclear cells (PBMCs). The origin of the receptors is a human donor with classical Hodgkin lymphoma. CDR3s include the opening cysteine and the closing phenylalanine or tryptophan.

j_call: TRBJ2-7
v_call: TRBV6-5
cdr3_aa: CASGAGTYEQYF

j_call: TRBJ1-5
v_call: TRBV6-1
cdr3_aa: CASSTTRDGYQPQHF

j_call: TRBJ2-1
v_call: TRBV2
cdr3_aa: CASNAGLDISEQFF

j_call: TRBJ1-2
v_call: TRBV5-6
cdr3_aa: CASSFRTGAGYGYTF

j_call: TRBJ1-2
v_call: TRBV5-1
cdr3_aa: CASSLAGTGEHGYTF

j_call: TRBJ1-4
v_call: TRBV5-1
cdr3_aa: CASSLVGSTNEKLFF

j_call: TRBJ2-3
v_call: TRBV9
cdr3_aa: CASSVEWDTQYF

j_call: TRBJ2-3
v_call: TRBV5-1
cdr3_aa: CASSLAPLGSQGASTDTQYF

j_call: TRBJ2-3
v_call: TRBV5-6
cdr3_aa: CASSAPRGQGTDTQYF

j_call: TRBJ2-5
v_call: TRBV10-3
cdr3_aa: CAISESGRGETQYF

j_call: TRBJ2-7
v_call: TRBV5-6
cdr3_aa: CASSLEGAPYEQYF

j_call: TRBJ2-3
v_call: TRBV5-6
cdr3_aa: CASSGGRLQRDTQYF

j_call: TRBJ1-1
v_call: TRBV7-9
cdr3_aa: CASSLQGGTEAFF

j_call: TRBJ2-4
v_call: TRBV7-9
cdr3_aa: CASSLEAGELSIQYF

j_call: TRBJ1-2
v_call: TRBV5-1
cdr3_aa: CASSAEPMDGYTF

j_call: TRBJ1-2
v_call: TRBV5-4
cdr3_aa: CASGLTGGQGYTF

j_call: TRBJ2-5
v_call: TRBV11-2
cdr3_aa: CASSFLEGYGTQYF

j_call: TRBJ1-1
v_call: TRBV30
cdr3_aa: CAWSVMMGTEAFF

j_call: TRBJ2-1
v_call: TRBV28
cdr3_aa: CASSTRYNEQFF

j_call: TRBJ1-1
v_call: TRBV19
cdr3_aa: CASSIDAGNTEAFF